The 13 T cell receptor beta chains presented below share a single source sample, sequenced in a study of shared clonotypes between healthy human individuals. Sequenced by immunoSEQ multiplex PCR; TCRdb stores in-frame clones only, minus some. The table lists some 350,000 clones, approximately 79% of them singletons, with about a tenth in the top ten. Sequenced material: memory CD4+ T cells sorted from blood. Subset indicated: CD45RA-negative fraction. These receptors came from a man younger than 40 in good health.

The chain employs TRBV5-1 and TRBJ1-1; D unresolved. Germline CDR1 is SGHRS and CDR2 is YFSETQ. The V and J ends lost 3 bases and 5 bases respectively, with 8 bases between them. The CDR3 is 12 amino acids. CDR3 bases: TGCGCCAGCAGCTCGCTGGGGACTGAAGCTTTCTTT. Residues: CASSSLGTEAFF.

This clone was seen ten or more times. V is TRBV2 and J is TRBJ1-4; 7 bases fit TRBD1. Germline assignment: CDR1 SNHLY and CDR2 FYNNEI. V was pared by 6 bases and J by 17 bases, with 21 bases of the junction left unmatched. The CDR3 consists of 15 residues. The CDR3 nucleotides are TGTGCCAGCAGCATACTCGACCCGGACAGGCAAATAATATTTTTT. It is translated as CASSILDPDRQIIFF.

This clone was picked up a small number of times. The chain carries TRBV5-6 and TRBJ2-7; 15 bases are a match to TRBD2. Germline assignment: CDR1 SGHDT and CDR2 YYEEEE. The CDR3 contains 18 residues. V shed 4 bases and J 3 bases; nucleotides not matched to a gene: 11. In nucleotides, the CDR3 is TGTGCCAGCAGCAAGGGGGGACTAGCGGGAGGCTTCGGCTACGAGCAGTACTTC. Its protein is CASSKGGLAGGFGYEQYF. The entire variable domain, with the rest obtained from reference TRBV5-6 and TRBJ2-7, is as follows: DAGVTQSPTHLIKTRGQQVTLRCSPKSGHDTVSWYQQALGQGPQFIFQYYEEEERQRGNFPDRFSGHQFPNYSSELNVNALLLGDSALYLCASSKGGLAGGFGYEQYFGPGTRLTVT.

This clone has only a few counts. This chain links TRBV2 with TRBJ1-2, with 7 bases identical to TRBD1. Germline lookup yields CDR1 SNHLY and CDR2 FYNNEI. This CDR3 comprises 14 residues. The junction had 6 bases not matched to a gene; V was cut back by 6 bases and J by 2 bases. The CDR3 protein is CASRGDSTNYGYTF. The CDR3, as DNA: TGTGCCAGCAGGGGGGACAGCACCAACTATGGCTACACCTTC.

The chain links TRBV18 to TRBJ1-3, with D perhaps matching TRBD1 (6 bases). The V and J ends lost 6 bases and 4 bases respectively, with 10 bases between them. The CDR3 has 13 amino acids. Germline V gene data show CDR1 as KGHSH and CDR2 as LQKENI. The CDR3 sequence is CASSPDRGNTIYF. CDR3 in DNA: TGTGCCAGCTCCCCCGACAGGGGAAACACCATATATTTT.

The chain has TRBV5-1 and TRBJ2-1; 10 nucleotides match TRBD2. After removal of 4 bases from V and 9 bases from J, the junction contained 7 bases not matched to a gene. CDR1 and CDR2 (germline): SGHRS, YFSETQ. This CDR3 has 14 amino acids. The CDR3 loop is CASSTLAGTGEQFF. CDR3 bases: TGCGCCAGCAGCACACTAGCGGGGACGGGTGAGCAGTTCTTC. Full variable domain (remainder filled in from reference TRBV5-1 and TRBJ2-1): KAGVTQTPRYLIKTRGQQVTLSCSPISGHRSVSWYQQTPGQGLQFLFEYFSETQRNKGNFPGRFSGRQFSNSRSEMNVSTLELGDSALYLCASSTLAGTGEQFFGPGTRLTVL.

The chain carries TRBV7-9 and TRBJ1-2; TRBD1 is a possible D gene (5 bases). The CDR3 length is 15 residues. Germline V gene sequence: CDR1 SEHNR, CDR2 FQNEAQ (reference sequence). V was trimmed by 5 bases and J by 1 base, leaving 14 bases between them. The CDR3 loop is CASSQGQDLNYGYTF. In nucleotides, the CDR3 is TGTGCCAGCAGCCAGGGCCAGGATCTTAACTATGGCTACACCTTC.

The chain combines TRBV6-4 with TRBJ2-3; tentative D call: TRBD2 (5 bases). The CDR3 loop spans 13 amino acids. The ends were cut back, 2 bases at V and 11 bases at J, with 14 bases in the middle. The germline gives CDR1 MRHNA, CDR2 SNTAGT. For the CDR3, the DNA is TGTGCCAGCAGTGACGTCTTGGGGAGCCGGCAGTATTTT. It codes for CASSDVLGSRQYF.

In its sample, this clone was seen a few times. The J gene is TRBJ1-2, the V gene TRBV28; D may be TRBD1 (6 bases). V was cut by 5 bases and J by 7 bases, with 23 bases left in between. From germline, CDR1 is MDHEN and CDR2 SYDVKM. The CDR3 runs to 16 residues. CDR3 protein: CASSKTAGTNWRGYTF. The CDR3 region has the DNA TGTGCCAGCAGTAAAACAGCCGGGACAAACTGGCGTGGCTACACCTTC.

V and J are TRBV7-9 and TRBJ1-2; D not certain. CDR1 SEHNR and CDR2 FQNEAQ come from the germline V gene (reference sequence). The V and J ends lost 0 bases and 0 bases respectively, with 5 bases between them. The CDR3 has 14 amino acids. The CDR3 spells CASSLAVPNYGYTF. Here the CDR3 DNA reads TGTGCCAGCAGCTTAGCAGTTCCTAACTATGGCTACACCTTC.

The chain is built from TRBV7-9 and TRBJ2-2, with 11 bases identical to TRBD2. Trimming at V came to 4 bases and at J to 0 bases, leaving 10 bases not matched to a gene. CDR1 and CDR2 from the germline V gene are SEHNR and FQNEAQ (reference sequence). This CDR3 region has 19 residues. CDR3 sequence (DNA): TGTGCCAGCAGCTCCCACACTAGCGGGAGATTCCCGAACACCGGGGAGCTGTTTTTT. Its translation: CASSSHTSGRFPNTGELFF.

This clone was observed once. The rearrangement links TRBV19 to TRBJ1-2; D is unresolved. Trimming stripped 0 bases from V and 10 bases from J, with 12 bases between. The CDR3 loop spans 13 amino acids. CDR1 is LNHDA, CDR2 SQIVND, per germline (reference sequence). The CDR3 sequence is CASSIDPSLVYTF. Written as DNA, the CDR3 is TGTGCCAGTAGTATAGACCCCAGCCTGGTCTACACCTTC.

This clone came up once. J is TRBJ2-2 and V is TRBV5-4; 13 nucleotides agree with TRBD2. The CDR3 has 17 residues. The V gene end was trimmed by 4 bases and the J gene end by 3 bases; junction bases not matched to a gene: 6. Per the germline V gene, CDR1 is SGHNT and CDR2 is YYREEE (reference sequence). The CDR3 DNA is TGTGCCAGCAGCCCCACTAGCGGGAGGGTGGACACCGGGGAGCTGTTTTTT. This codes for CASSPTSGRVDTGELFF.